These 25 T cell receptor beta chains originate from one sample sequenced in a study of glioma-infiltrating T cells. Amplification of TCR alpha and beta CDR3 regions from RNA used iRepertoire nested multiplex PCR. Each CDR3 protein gets one entry after TCRdb re-called the multiplex PCR reads with MiXCR. The data show about 190,000 distinct CDR3 sequences, with more than 25% seen just once and 20% held by the top ten. The sample was glioma tissue, nonneoplastic brain tissue, or PBMCs (not recorded which). These receptors came from a human donor with low-grade glioma or glioblastoma, undergoing nonglioma brain surgery, or in good health (not recorded which).

The chain employs TRBV12-3 or TRBV12-4 and TRBJ2-1, with D perhaps TRBD2 (5 bases). Trimming shortened V by 8 bases and J by 9 bases, and 11 bases separated the two germline ends. The CDR3 is made up of 11 amino acids. DNA of the CDR3: TGTGCCAGCCAACTAGGCATTGAGCAGTTCTTC. This encodes CASQLGIEQFF.

The chain recombines TRBV6-6 with TRBJ2-1, with D possibly TRBD2 on 6 matching bases. The CDR3 runs to 15 residues. Germline V gives CDR1 MNHNY, CDR2 SVGAGI (reference sequence). Trimming removed 6 bases at V and 7 bases at J, with 19 bases between. The DNA of the CDR3 is TGTGCCAGCAGATCTGGACTATCGGGGATGAATGAGCAGTTCTTC. Translated: CASRSGLSGMNEQFF.

In regard to this clonotype: A single base separates this from a much larger clone, so it may be a read error. The chain uses TRBV2 and TRBJ1-5; D might be TRBD1 (6 bases). The CDR3 has 15 residues. The germline CDR1 and CDR2 sequences are SNHLY and FYNNEI. The CDR3: CASTEGGRSNQPRHF. CDR3 bases: TGTGCCAGCACCGAAGGGGGGCGAAGCAATCAGCCCCGGCATTTT.

In its sample, this clonotype was seen once. Since a much larger clone is just one base distant, this may be a read error. The rearrangement links TRBV4-1 to TRBJ1-1; D is undetermined. CDR1 and CDR2 (germline): MGHRA, YSYEKL. The CDR3 totals 15 residues. The CDR3 loop is CASSQDRQKNTEASF. Here the CDR3 DNA reads TGCGCCAGCAGCCAAGACCGACAAAAGAACACTGAAGCTTCCTTT.

The V gene is TRBV19, the J gene TRBJ2-1; weak D call: TRBD1 (6 bases). This CDR3 is 15 amino acids long. Per germline, CDR1 LNHDA and CDR2 SQIVND (reference sequence). The V and J ends lost 2 bases and 8 bases respectively, with 16 bases between them. CDR3 sequence: CASSISGGALHEQFF. In DNA form, the CDR3 reads TGTGCCAGTAGTATATCTGGGGGCGCTTTGCATGAGCAGTTCTTC.

Notes on this clonotype: A much larger clone differs from this one at a single base, so this may be a read error. V and J are TRBV29-1 and TRBJ2-7; TRBD2 aligns across 16 bases. Per the germline V gene, CDR1 is SQVTM and CDR2 is ANQGSEA. J was trimmed by 5 bases and V by 4 bases; bases with no gene match: 8. The CDR3 consists of 16 residues. The CDR3 sequence is CSVAGTSGGAKDEQYF. For the CDR3, the DNA is TGCAGCGTTGCCGGGACTAGCGGGGGGGCTAAGGACGAGCAGTACTTC.

This clonotype was picked up many times. V and J are TRBV11-1 and TRBJ2-3; 8 bases are a match to TRBD1. The CDR3 spans 12 residues. Trimming cost V 11 bases and J 2 bases; bases outside gene matches: 3. Looked up from germline, CDR1 is SGHAT and CDR2 is FQDESV (reference sequence). The CDR3 region is CADRGNTDTQYF. In DNA form, the CDR3 reads TGTGCCGACAGGGGAAACACAGATACGCAGTATTTT.

Many counts were recorded for this clonotype. V and J are TRBV7-6 and TRBJ2-3; 7 nucleotides align to TRBD1. The J segment lost 4 bases and the V segment lost 5 bases, leaving 6 bases of the junction unmatched. In germline, CDR1 is SGHVS, CDR2 FNYEAQ. This CDR3 spans 14 amino acids. The CDR3 region is CASSVDRDADTQYF. CDR3 coding DNA: TGTGCCAGCAGCGTTGACAGGGACGCAGATACGCAGTATTTT.

J is TRBJ2-3 and V is TRBV27, with 10 bases matching TRBD2. Germline values: CDR1 MNHEY, CDR2 SMNVEV (reference sequence). The CDR3 has 15 amino acids. The V segment lost 5 bases and the J segment 2 bases; nucleotides outside the gene matches: 4. As DNA, the CDR3 is TGTGCCAGCAGTCGCGGACTAGCGGACACAGATACGCAGTATTTT. This codes for CASSRGLADTDTQYF.

V is TRBV11-1 and J is TRBJ2-5, with 8 bases lining up with TRBD2. CDR3 length: 14 residues. V lost 5 bases to trimming and J lost 6 bases; unmatched junction nucleotides: 8. CDR1 SGHAT and CDR2 FQDESV come from the germline V gene (reference sequence). CDR3 sequence (DNA): TGTGCCAGCAGCCGACTAGCGTTAAAAAAGACCCAGTACTTC. Amino acids: CASSRLALKKTQYF.

This clonotype was seen once. This may be a read error: a much more frequent sequence differs by one nucleotide. V and J are TRBV5-1 and TRBJ2-7; D call uncertain. The CDR3 contains 13 residues. From germline, CDR1 is SGHRS and CDR2 YFSETQ. This chain's CDR3 is CVSSLPTVYEQYF. The CDR3 nucleotides read TGCGTCAGCAGCTTACCGACCGTTTACGAGCAGTACTTC.

This clonotype has ten or more counts. V and J are TRBV6-6 and TRBJ2-7, with D maybe TRBD1 (6 bases). Germline lookup yields CDR1 MNHNY and CDR2 SVGAGI (reference sequence). Trimming took 0 bases from V and 2 from J, leaving 11 bases between them. The CDR3 spans 15 residues. DNA for the CDR3: TGTGCCAGCAGTTACTCGATTGCAGGGGCCTACGAGCAGTACTTC. Translation gives CASSYSIAGAYEQYF.

In this sample, this clonotype turned up many times. V usage is TRBV7-2 and J usage is TRBJ2-7; D remains unclear. This CDR3 has 15 amino acids. Germline V CDR1 and CDR2: SGHTA, FQGNSA. V was pared by 6 bases and J by 4 bases, with 19 bases between. As DNA, the CDR3 is TGTGCCAGCAGTCCAAACAGCCTCGGACCATACGAGCAGTACTTC. Translating gives CASSPNSLGPYEQYF.

The table lists this clonotype with many counts. V usage is TRBV28 and J usage is TRBJ2-5; 7 nucleotides line up with TRBD1. The J segment lost 2 bases and the V segment lost 2 bases, leaving 2 bases of the junction unmatched. CDR1 is MDHEN, CDR2 SYDVKM, per germline. This CDR3 is 14 amino acids long. CDR3 residues: CASSLGDRQETQYF. CDR3 in DNA: TGTGCCAGCAGTTTAGGGGACAGACAAGAGACCCAGTACTTC.

A remark on this clonotype: A much larger clone sits a single nucleotide away, making a read error possible. The gene calls are TRBV10-3 and TRBJ2-3; 7 positions match TRBD2. The CDR3 length is 13 residues. Germline CDR1 and CDR2: ENHRY and SYGVKD. For the CDR3, the DNA is TGTGCCATCATGCCTAGCGGCACAGATAAGCAGTATTTT. It is translated as CAIMPSGTDKQYF.

This clonotype has at least ten counts. The chain has TRBV20-1 and TRBJ2-1; no reliable D call. V lost 2 bases, J lost 6 bases, and 8 bases lay in between. The germline V gene has CDR1 DFQATT and CDR2 SNEGSKA (reference sequence). The CDR3 loop spans 12 amino acids. CDR3 region: CSARTNSNEQFF. As DNA, the CDR3 is TGCAGTGCTAGAACGAACTCCAATGAGCAGTTCTTC.

The gene calls are TRBV7-9 and TRBJ2-5; no clear D gene. The CDR3 runs to 16 residues. V was trimmed by 0 bases and J by 4 bases, leaving 15 bases between them. Germline assignment: CDR1 SEHNR and CDR2 FQNEAQ (reference sequence). Written as DNA, the CDR3 is TGTGCCAGCAGCTTAGCCGGCCAGTACGGGCTAGAGACCCAGTACTTC. The encoded protein is CASSLAGQYGLETQYF.

The rearrangement joins TRBV10-3 to TRBJ1-2; D not certain. The germline V and J ends were trimmed by 3 bases and 8 bases, with 16 bases remaining between them. Germline V gene data show CDR1 as ENHRY and CDR2 as SYGVKD. There are 14 residues in the CDR3. CDR3 protein: CAISDLEGNEGYTF. CDR3 nucleotides: TGTGCCATCAGTGATTTAGAAGGCAATGAGGGCTACACCTTC.

The chain links TRBV29-1 to TRBJ2-2; 10 positions agree with TRBD2. V shed 5 bases and J 3 bases; nucleotides not matched to a gene: 3. This CDR3 region has 14 residues. Germline loops: CDR1 SQVTM, CDR2 ANQGSEA. DNA for the CDR3: TGCAGCGTTTTCCTAGCGGGAGACACCGGGGAGCTGTTTTTT. It specifies CSVFLAGDTGELFF.

The sample holds many counts of this clonotype. The rearrangement joins TRBV4-1 to TRBJ2-7; D is perhaps TRBD1 or TRBD2 (5 bases each). The CDR3 spans 15 residues. V lost 0 bases, J lost 3 bases, and 12 bases lay in between. Germline assignment: CDR1 MGHRA and CDR2 YSYEKL. The CDR3 DNA follows: TGCGCCAGCAGCCAAGATGCAGGGACCAACTACGAGCAGTACTTC. Protein product: CASSQDAGTNYEQYF.

As to this clonotype: A much larger clone sits a single nucleotide away, making a read error possible. The conserved closing phenylalanine or tryptophan is absent in this CDR3, likely reflecting a read error. The rearrangement joins TRBV19 to TRBJ2-1; 12 positions agree with TRBD2. V shed 4 bases and J 8 bases; nucleotides not matched to a gene: 3. The length of the CDR3 is 14 residues. The germline CDR1 and CDR2 sequences are LNHDA and SQIVND (reference sequence). The DNA for the CDR3 is TGTGCCAGTAGTAGTCGACTAGCGGGAGATGAGCAGTTCCTC. Translation gives CASSSRLAGDEQFL.

The V and J genes are TRBV6-1 and TRBJ1-2; D gene ambiguous. The ends were cut back, 11 bases at V and 3 bases at J, with 16 bases in the middle. This CDR3 comprises 13 residues. Germline loops: CDR1 MNHNS, CDR2 SASEGT. This CDR3 is CAGQSNMDYGYTF. CDR3 bases: TGTGCCGGCCAGTCAAATATGGACTATGGCTACACCTTC.

The CDR3 reads CASSYASGISDTQYF. For the CDR3, the DNA is TGTGCCAGCAGCTACGCTAGCGGGATTTCAGATACGCAGTATTTT. The rearrangement uses TRBV5-6 and TRBJ2-3, with 9 bases that match TRBD2. CDR1 and CDR2 from the germline V gene are SGHDT and YYEEEE. The V and J ends lost 3 bases and 4 bases, in that order; junction bases with no gene match: 6. CDR3 length: 15 residues.

The J gene is TRBJ1-5, the V gene TRBV12-3 or TRBV12-4; 8 bases line up with TRBD1. CDR3 size: 13 residues. V lost 6 bases to trimming and J lost 5 bases; unmatched junction nucleotides: 3. The CDR3 DNA reads as TGTGCCAGCAGAAAGACAGGGGATCAGCCCCAGCATTTT. The encoded protein is CASRKTGDQPQHF.

This clonotype has at least ten counts. The genes are TRBV25-1 and TRBJ2-7; 9 bases agree with TRBD1. Germline CDR1 and CDR2: MGHDK and SYGVNS. The CDR3 runs 17 residues. V shed 3 bases and J 4 bases; nucleotides not matched to a gene: 13. CDR3 DNA: TGTGCCAGCAGTGAGCCCTGGGACAGGGAGGGGGTGTACGAGCAGTACTTC. Residues: CASSEPWDREGVYEQYF.